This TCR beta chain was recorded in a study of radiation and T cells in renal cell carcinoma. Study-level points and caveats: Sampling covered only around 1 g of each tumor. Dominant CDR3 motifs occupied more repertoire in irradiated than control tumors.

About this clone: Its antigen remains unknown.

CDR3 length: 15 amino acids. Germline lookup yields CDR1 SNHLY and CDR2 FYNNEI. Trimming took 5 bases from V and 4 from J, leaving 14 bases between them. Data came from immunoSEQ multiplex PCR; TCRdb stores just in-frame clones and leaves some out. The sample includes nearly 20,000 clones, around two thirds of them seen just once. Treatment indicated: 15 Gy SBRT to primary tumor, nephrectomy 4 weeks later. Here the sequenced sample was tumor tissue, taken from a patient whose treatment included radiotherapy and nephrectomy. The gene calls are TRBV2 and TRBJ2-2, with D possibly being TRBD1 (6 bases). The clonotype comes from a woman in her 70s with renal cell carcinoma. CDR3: CASSHRVGGTGELFF. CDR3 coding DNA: TGTGCCAGCAGTCACAGGGTTGGGGGCACCGGGGAGCTGTTTTTT.